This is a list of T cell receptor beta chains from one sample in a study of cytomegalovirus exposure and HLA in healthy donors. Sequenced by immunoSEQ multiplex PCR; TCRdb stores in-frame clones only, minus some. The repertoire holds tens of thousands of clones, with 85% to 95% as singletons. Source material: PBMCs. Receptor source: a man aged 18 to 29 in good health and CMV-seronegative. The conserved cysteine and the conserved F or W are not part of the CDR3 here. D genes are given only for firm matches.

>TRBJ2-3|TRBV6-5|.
ASSYSGTSTDTQY
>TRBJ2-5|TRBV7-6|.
ASSLGALETQY
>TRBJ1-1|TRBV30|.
AWSFVRKNTEAF
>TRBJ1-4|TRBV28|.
ASSWPGVGVSEKLF
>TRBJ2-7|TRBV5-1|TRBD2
ASSYQLIAGVGEQY
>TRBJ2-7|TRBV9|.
ASSITGSAYEQY
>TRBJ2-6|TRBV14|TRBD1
ASSRGTALSGANVLT
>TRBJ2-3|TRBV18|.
ASSPGEWTDTQY
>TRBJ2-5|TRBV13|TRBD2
ASSYRKTSGRWETQY
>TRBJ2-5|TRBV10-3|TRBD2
AISEGSGGGETQY
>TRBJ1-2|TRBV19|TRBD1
ASSGGTGNYGYT
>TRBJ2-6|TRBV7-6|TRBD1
ASSLGPSLRQGAKGANVLT
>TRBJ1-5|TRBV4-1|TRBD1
ASSQSPRGQTYSNQPQH
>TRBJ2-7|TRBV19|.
ASSMRVGVTSYEQY
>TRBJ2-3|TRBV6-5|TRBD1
ASSSRRDRADTQY
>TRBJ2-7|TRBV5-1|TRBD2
ASSSALAGGTEQY
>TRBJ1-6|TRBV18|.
ASSPMGSSPLH
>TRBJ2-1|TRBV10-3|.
AISVGGDSYNEQF
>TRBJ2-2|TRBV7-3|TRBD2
ASSFTSGRAGGELF
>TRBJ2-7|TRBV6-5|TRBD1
ASSYSLQGAYEQY
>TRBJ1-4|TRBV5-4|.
ASSEQGWGGEKLF
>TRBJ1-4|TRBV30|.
AWAPGLSGEKLF
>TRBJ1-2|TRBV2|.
ASSERERPMYGYT
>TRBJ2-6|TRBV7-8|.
ASSLGEGGISLYSGANVLT
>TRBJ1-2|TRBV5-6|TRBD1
ASSFDRGQGYT
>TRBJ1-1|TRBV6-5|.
ASSYESRTGTEAF